One sample yielded the 7 T cell receptor beta chains listed below, sequenced in a study of shared clonotypes between healthy human individuals. Measured with immunoSEQ multiplex PCR; TCRdb has only the in-frame clones, and not every one. The profile covers a few hundred thousand clones, with more than 95% appearing a single time and around 0.057% taken by the ten largest. Material for sequencing was naive CD4+ T cells sorted from blood. The sample's subset: CD45RA+ positively selected. These TCRs come from a woman younger than 45 in good health.

This clone was found once. The germline gene is not matched at one end of the junction; a read error may be the cause. V is TRBV7-8 and J is TRBJ1-3; D might be TRBD1 (5 bases). Germline values: CDR1 SGHVS, CDR2 FQNEAQ. CDR3 length equals 18 residues. The CDR3, as DNA: TGTGCCAGCAGATTAGCCCCCGGGACGGCTTACTCTGGAAACACCATATATTTT. Translated: CASRLAPGTAYSGNTIYF.

This CDR3 reads CASSLGTVPGKSGELFF. In nucleotides, the CDR3 is TGTGCCAGCAGTTTGGGGACTGTCCCCGGTAAATCCGGGGAGCTGTTTTTT. The chain couples TRBV27 to TRBJ2-2, with a possible D match to TRBD2 (6 bases). V gave up 3 bases and J gave up 6 bases, with 20 bases separating them. Germline loops: CDR1 MNHEY, CDR2 SMNVEV (reference sequence). This CDR3 comprises 17 residues.

This clone was seen just once. V usage is TRBV18 and J usage is TRBJ2-7; D gene uncertain. Germline CDR1 reads KGHSH; CDR2 reads LQKENI. V was pared by 4 bases and J by 5 bases, with 9 bases between. This CDR3 spans 12 amino acids. The CDR3 loop reads CASSRTKDEQYF. CDR3 DNA: TGTGCCAGCTCACGTACTAAGGACGAGCAGTACTTC. Full variable domain (outside the CDR3, taken from reference TRBV18 and TRBJ2-7): NAGVMQNPRHLVRRRGQEARLRCSPMKGHSHVYWYRQLPEEGLKFMVYLQKENIIDESGMPKERFSAEFPKEGPSILRIQQVVRGDSAAYFCASSRTKDEQYFGPGTRLTVT.

The rearrangement links TRBV7-9 to TRBJ1-2, with a weak D call TRBD1 (6 bases). V was pared by 5 bases and J by 8 bases, with 15 bases between. Looked up from germline, CDR1 is SEHNR and CDR2 is FQNEAQ (reference sequence). This CDR3 is built from 13 residues. CDR3 amino acids: CASSTQQGRGYTF. The CDR3 nucleotides read TGTGCCAGCAGCACGCAACAGGGCCGGGGCTACACCTTC. Using reference TRBV7-9 and TRBJ1-2 for the parts outside the CDR3, the full variable domain is DTGVSQNPRHKITKRGQNVTFRCDPISEHNRLYWYRQTLGQGPEFLTYFQNEAQLEKSRLLSDRFSAERPKGSFSTLEIQRTEQGDSAMYLCASSTQQGRGYTFGSGTRLTVV.

CDR3 in amino acids: CASSPEDWGYGYTF. DNA of the CDR3: TGTGCCAGCTCGCCGGAGGATTGGGGCTATGGCTACACCTTC. The chain joins TRBV18 to TRBJ1-2, with D uncertain. V was pared by 6 bases and J by 4 bases, with 15 bases between. The CDR3 has 14 residues. Germline CDR1 reads KGHSH; CDR2 reads LQKENI. Full variable domain (outside the CDR3, taken from reference TRBV18 and TRBJ1-2): NAGVMQNPRHLVRRRGQEARLRCSPMKGHSHVYWYRQLPEEGLKFMVYLQKENIIDESGMPKERFSAEFPKEGPSILRIQQVVRGDSAAYFCASSPEDWGYGYTFGSGTRLTVV.

The J gene is TRBJ2-3, the V gene TRBV7-4, with 9 positions matching TRBD2. The CDR3 runs 16 residues. Germline assignment: CDR1 SGHVT and CDR2 SQSDAQ. The V gene end was trimmed by 3 bases and the J gene end by 2 bases; junction bases not matched to a gene: 6. The CDR3: CASSFPTSGLTDTQYF. In nucleotides, the CDR3 is TGTGCCAGCAGCTTTCCGACTAGCGGACTCACAGATACGCAGTATTTT.

The gene calls are TRBV6-1 and TRBJ2-3; TRBD2 agrees at 7 bases. The CDR3 runs 11 residues. Germline loops: CDR1 MNHNS, CDR2 SASEGT. Losses at the gene ends were 5 bases for V and 11 bases for J; bases not matched to a gene: 4. The CDR3 here is CASSPGTKQYF. As DNA, the CDR3 is TGTGCCAGCAGTCCCGGGACTAAGCAGTATTTT.